The 10 T cell receptor beta chains below all came from one sample that was sequenced in a study of blood T cell repertoires in COVID-19 (dated by TCRdb to the early 2020s). Library preparation employed the immunoSEQ multiplex PCR assay. TCRdb stores this immuneACCESS table with in-frame sequences only. Part of the clones is absent; in the studies checked, under half of the shortfall reflects unresolved V genes, and no reason is known for the rest. The sample data list fewer than 55,000 clones, and roughly nine tenths of these were observed just once. Of the sample, around 9% falls within the top ten clones. The sample consisted of peripheral blood. The receptors here all came from an elderly man with active or convalescent COVID-19.

This chain links TRBV5-6 with TRBJ1-4; D remains ambiguous. The germline V and J ends were trimmed by 1 base and 5 bases, with 12 bases remaining between them. This CDR3 is built from 15 residues. Germline assignment: CDR1 SGHDT and CDR2 YYEEEE. CDR3 coding DNA: TGTGCCAGCAGCTTGTTAGGAGTCCAGAATGAAAAACTGTTTTTT. Translating gives CASSLLGVQNEKLFF.

The chain is built from TRBV2 and TRBJ1-1, with D perhaps matching TRBD1 (5 bases). The CDR3 extends over 14 amino acids. The V end lost 7 bases, the J end lost 1 base, and 13 bases lay between the germline ends. Germline CDR1 SNHLY, CDR2 FYNNEI. The DNA of the CDR3 is TGTGCCAGCAACCTGGGGGGGAGGAACACTGAAGCTTTCTTT. It yields the protein CASNLGGRNTEAFF. Complete variable domain (other parts from reference TRBV2 and TRBJ1-1): EPEVTQTPSHQVTQMGQEVILRCVPISNHLYFYWYRQILGQKVEFLVSFYNNEISEKSEIFDDQFSVERPDGSNFTLKIRSTKLEDSAMYFCASNLGGRNTEAFFGQGTRLTVV.

V and J are TRBV28 and TRBJ2-3, with 7 bases lining up with TRBD1. The germline gives CDR1 MDHEN, CDR2 SYDVKM. There are 14 residues in the CDR3. V gave up 4 bases and J gave up 1 base; unmatched junction bases: 2. This CDR3 is CASSSGQGTDTQYF. The CDR3 DNA is TGTGCCAGCAGTTCTGGACAGGGCACAGATACGCAGTATTTT.

This clone was counted once. The rearrangement uses TRBV7-2 and TRBJ1-1, with D possibly being TRBD1 (6 bases). CDR3 size: 15 residues. The germline V gene encodes CDR1 SGHTA and CDR2 FQGNSA. Trimming shortened V by 1 base and J by 1 base, and 10 bases separated the two germline ends. The CDR3 sequence is CASSLGDRRNTEAFF. The CDR3 DNA reads as TGTGCCAGCAGCTTAGGAGACAGGAGGAACACTGAAGCTTTCTTT.

The chain links TRBV19 to TRBJ2-7, with D possibly matching TRBD1 (5 bases). The V and J ends lost 9 bases and 2 bases respectively, with 8 bases between them. The CDR3 runs 11 residues. Germline values: CDR1 LNHDA, CDR2 SQIVND (reference sequence). The CDR3 protein is CARYRPYEQYF. The CDR3 coding sequence is TGTGCCAGATACAGGCCCTACGAGCAGTACTTC.

V is TRBV7-3 and J is TRBJ2-3; possibly TRBD1 for D (6 bases). This CDR3 region has 14 residues. Germline V CDR1 and CDR2: SGHTA, FQGTGA. Trimming shortened V by 4 bases and J by 5 bases, and 13 bases separated the two germline ends. The DNA of the CDR3 is TGTGCCAGCAGCTCCACGGACAGAGGAGATACGCAGTATTTT. Amino acid sequence: CASSSTDRGDTQYF.

This clone came up a few times. The chain employs TRBV30 and TRBJ1-6, with 8 positions matching TRBD1. The J segment lost 10 bases and the V segment lost 4 bases, leaving 21 bases of the junction unmatched. Germline V gives CDR1 GTSNPN, CDR2 SVGIG (reference sequence). The CDR3 has 18 amino acids. CDR3 residues: CAWTYGQGTGKFGSPLHF. In DNA, the CDR3 is TGTGCCTGGACGTATGGACAGGGAACGGGAAAATTTGGGTCACCCCTCCACTTT.

The genes are TRBV6-6 and TRBJ2-1, with 8 nucleotides matching TRBD1. The CDR3 is 13 residues long. From germline, CDR1 is MNHNY and CDR2 SVGAGI (reference sequence). The ends lost 10 bases at V and 7 bases at J; junction bases unmatched: 9. Here the CDR3 reads CATKTGDGNEQFF. The CDR3 DNA follows: TGTGCCACCAAGACAGGGGATGGAAATGAGCAGTTCTTC.

CDR3 in amino acids: CASSQLAGAGTGELFF. In DNA, the CDR3 is TGTGCCAGCAGCCAATTAGCGGGAGCAGGGACCGGGGAGCTGTTTTTT. The chain links TRBV3-1 (or the pseudogene TRBV3-2) to TRBJ2-2, with TRBD2 identical over 9 bases. J was trimmed by 5 bases and V by 2 bases; bases with no gene match: 6. CDR1 and CDR2 (germline): LGHDT, YNNKEL (reference sequence). This CDR3 spans 16 amino acids.

This rearrangement joins TRBV19 to TRBJ2-1; TRBD2 aligns across 8 bases. This CDR3 is 16 amino acids long. CDR1 and CDR2 (germline): LNHDA, SQIVND (reference sequence). The V and J ends lost 0 bases and 7 bases, in that order; junction bases with no gene match: 8. CDR3 sequence (DNA): TGTGCCAGTAGTATAGACGGTCTAGCGGGTCGGAATGAGCAGTTCTTC. Its protein product is CASSIDGLAGRNEQFF.